The source of this TCR beta chain is a study of blood T cell repertoires in COVID-19. Background on the study: Sample material is recorded as cDNA or gDNA derived from T cells, B-cell-depleted T cells, or PBMCs.

This CDR3 region has 12 residues. With 1 base removed from V and 7 bases from J, the gap between germline ends came to 6 bases. From germline, CDR1 is SGHRS and CDR2 YFSETQ. In the study's own analysis: Amplified reference gene primers provided the basis for estimating nucleated cell counts. Sequencing was performed with immunoSEQ multiplex PCR; in TCRdb, only in-frame clones are kept and a portion is missing. V and J calls plus clone size are reproduced from that table; the DNA served to infer D and trimming. The profile covers 30,000 to 50,000 clones, with about nine tenths appearing a single time and 24% taken by the ten largest.

Sequencing input: peripheral blood. This TCR was sampled from a man in his fifties or sixties with active or convalescent COVID-19. The chain employs TRBV5-1 and TRBJ2-1; no definite D call. DNA for the CDR3: TGCGCCAGCAGCTTGAACGGGAATGAGCAGTTCTTC. This translates into CASSLNGNEQFF.